This is a list of T cell receptor beta chains from one sample in a study of control samples from healthy donors and cancer patients. The method was immunoSEQ multiplex PCR; TCRdb's version includes in-frame clones alone and lacks a portion of them. The sample consists of some 78,000 clones, 85% to 90% of them appearing once. The source material was blood. These receptors came from an older woman in good health. CDR3s leave out the opening cysteine and the closing phenylalanine or tryptophan. A clone size is listed for some rows: how often the clone was seen (once, few, many), or a class if it is expanded.

v_call	clone_size	j_call	cdr3_aa
TRBV25-1	-	TRBJ1-1	ASSPMRAGAEAF
TRBV10-2	-	TRBJ2-3	ASRPGLAGAQVKNTQY
TRBV19	-	TRBJ1-5	ASSIEGGGGNQPQH
TRBV9	-	TRBJ2-1	ASSPSLAGTSNEQF
TRBV7-3	-	TRBJ2-1	ASSPRQGRGEQF
TRBV28	-	TRBJ2-1	ASSTRTGAWIQQF
TRBV7-6	-	TRBJ2-6	ASSYPRGGAGANVLT
TRBV5-6	-	TRBJ1-2	ASSLAYGSHGYT
TRBV4-3	once	TRBJ2-3	ASSQGSGLAGLTDTQY
TRBV18	-	TRBJ2-3	ASSPISLVADTQY
TRBV6-1	-	TRBJ1-2	ASSGLSNYGYT
TRBV2	-	TRBJ1-1	ASSSSGRNTEAF
TRBV7-9	-	TRBJ1-4	ASSSTGTALGEKLF
TRBV21-1	-	TRBJ2-2	ASRGDREPGELF
TRBV28	-	TRBJ2-4	ASTGGLAKNIQY
TRBV5-1	-	TRBJ1-2	ASSTPTGNYGYT
TRBV11-3	-	TRBJ2-5	ASTAGGRETQY
TRBV7-9	-	TRBJ2-2	ASSSTTSGSIGELF